The 21 T cell receptor beta chains reported below all come from one sample, sequenced in a study of shared clonotypes between healthy human individuals. The table came from immunoSEQ multiplex PCR; TCRdb's copy has only in-frame clones and leaves some out. Of some 2 million clones in the sample, about 95% were seen once. Only CD45RO-negative cells positively selected for CCR7 counted as naive CD8 cells, so terminally differentiated effector memory CD45RA+ cells were excluded. The specimen was naive CD8+ T cells sorted from blood. The receptors stem from a young man in good health.

V is TRBV30 and J is TRBJ1-1, with D possibly matching TRBD1 (5 bases). Germline values: CDR1 GTSNPN, CDR2 SVGIG (reference sequence). This CDR3 has 13 amino acids. V was cut by 0 bases and J by 7 bases, with 12 bases left in between. The CDR3 sequence is CAWSVGQGVEAFF. CDR3 sequence (DNA): TGTGCCTGGAGTGTAGGGCAGGGCGTTGAAGCTTTCTTT. Variable domain in full (rest from reference TRBV30 and TRBJ1-1): SQTIHQWPATLVQPVGSPLSLECTVEGTSNPNLYWYRQAAGRGLQLLFYSVGIGQISSEVPQNLSASRPQDRQFILSSKKLLLSDSGFYLCAWSVGQGVEAFFGQGTRLTVV.

The rearrangement links TRBV9 to TRBJ2-4; TRBD2 matches at 11 bases. In germline, CDR1 is SGDLS, CDR2 YYNGEE. The CDR3 has 15 residues. Unmatched junction bases numbered 4, after V lost 3 bases and J lost 5 bases. Written as DNA, the CDR3 is TGTGCCAGCAGCGGGGCGGGACTAGCGGAAAACATTCAGTACTTC. Amino acids: CASSGAGLAENIQYF.

The chain employs TRBV5-1 and TRBJ1-2; D unclear. V was trimmed by 1 base and J by 8 bases, leaving 12 bases between them. This CDR3 has 13 residues. Germline V CDR1 and CDR2: SGHRS, YFSETQ. The CDR3, as DNA: TGCGCCAGCAGCTTGTATCTAACCGACGGCTACACCTTC. Its translation is CASSLYLTDGYTF. The variable domain in full, with the rest retrieved from reference TRBV5-1 and TRBJ1-2, is KAGVTQTPRYLIKTRGQQVTLSCSPISGHRSVSWYQQTPGQGLQFLFEYFSETQRNKGNFPGRFSGRQFSNSRSEMNVSTLELGDSALYLCASSLYLTDGYTFGSGTRLTVV.

This clone showed up just once. The chain links TRBV15 to TRBJ2-7; D is uncertain. V gave up 8 bases and J gave up 7 bases, with 21 bases separating them. The germline CDR1 and CDR2 sequences are LNHNV and YYDKDF (reference sequence). The CDR3 sequence is 14 residues long. DNA for the CDR3: TGTGCCACCGGAGACGAGACGGCGCCTCTGGAGCAGTACTTC. It translates to CATGDETAPLEQYF.

This sequence joins TRBV11-2 and TRBJ2-7; D is unresolved. This CDR3 has 12 amino acids. CDR1 SGHAT and CDR2 FQNNGV come from the germline V gene. With 1 base removed from V and 6 bases from J, the gap between germline ends came to 7 bases. The CDR3 sequence is CASSLGSPEQYF. Written as DNA, the CDR3 is TGTGCCAGCAGCTTAGGATCTCCCGAGCAGTACTTC.

A note on this clone: With a much larger clone just one base away, this may be a read error. Other DNA sequences in this specimen translate into the identical CDR3. CDR3 sequence (DNA): TGTGCCAGCAGCTTAGACCCTTCCTACGAGCAGTACTTC. Its protein product is CASSLDPSYEQYF. The chain recombines TRBV7-2 with TRBJ2-7; no reliable D call. The germline CDR1 and CDR2 sequences are SGHTA and FQGNSA. The V gene lost 1 base and the J gene lost 1 base, with 5 bases spanning the gap. The CDR3 extends over 13 amino acids.

This chain connects TRBV6-5 to TRBJ2-5; D remains unclear. Germline-derived CDR1 and CDR2 are MNHEY and SVGAGI. The CDR3 loop spans 13 amino acids. Between the trimmed V and J ends, which lost 5 bases and 3 bases, there was a span of 10 bases. CDR3 residues: CASSKDGEETQYF. The CDR3 DNA sequence: TGTGCCAGCAGTAAGGACGGTGAAGAGACCCAGTACTTC.

V usage is TRBV4-1 and J usage is TRBJ1-2; no reliable D call. Trimming pared 1 base from V and 6 bases from J, leaving 9 bases between. Germline CDR1 reads MGHRA; CDR2 reads YSYEKL. The CDR3 has 13 residues. Here the CDR3 DNA reads TGCGCCAGCAGCCAAGTTTGGGCGGATGGCTACACCTTC. This encodes CASSQVWADGYTF.

A remark on this clone: The junction and the germline gene differ at one end; a read error may be behind it. Other DNA sequences from this sample encode an identical CDR3 as well. The chain employs TRBV5-1 and TRBJ1-5, with 8 positions matching TRBD1. The V gene's germline CDR1 is SGHRS and CDR2 YFSETQ. This CDR3 region has 12 residues. This CDR3 is CASDRGPQPQHF. CDR3 nucleotide sequence: TGTGCCAGTGACAGGGGACCGCAGCCCCAGCATTTT.

The J gene is TRBJ2-7, the V gene TRBV9, with 9 positions matching TRBD2. V was clipped by 4 bases and J by 0 bases; unmatched bases: 8. Germline V gene data show CDR1 as SGDLS and CDR2 as YYNGEE. CDR3 length equals 16 residues. The CDR3 DNA is TGTGCCAGCAGCCCCCGGGGTAGCGGGGGCTCCTACGAGCAGTACTTC. Translated: CASSPRGSGGSYEQYF.

The chain joins TRBV2 to TRBJ2-2; the D is unclear. This CDR3 has 13 residues. CDR1 is SNHLY and CDR2 is FYNNEI in the germline V gene. V was shortened by 6 bases and J by 4 bases, with 9 bases between the two germline ends. The CDR3: CASRIKRTGELFF. The CDR3 DNA is TGTGCCAGCAGGATCAAACGCACCGGGGAGCTGTTTTTT.

The chain combines TRBV20-1 with TRBJ2-1; 8 positions agree with TRBD1. This CDR3 spans 11 amino acids. J was trimmed by 10 bases and V by 6 bases; bases with no gene match: 5. CDR1 DFQATT and CDR2 SNEGSKA come from the germline V gene (reference sequence). Here the CDR3 reads CSAADRDEQFF. Written as DNA, the CDR3 is TGCAGTGCAGCGGACAGGGACGAGCAGTTCTTC.

The CDR3 region is CASSLGTAPSYEQYF. As DNA, the CDR3 is TGCGCCAGCAGCCTCGGGACAGCTCCCTCCTACGAGCAGTACTTC. The rearrangement uses TRBV5-1 and TRBJ2-7; 7 bases are a match to TRBD1. The CDR3 covers 15 residues. V dropped 4 bases and J dropped 0; count of bases not matched to a gene: 7. From germline, CDR1 is SGHRS and CDR2 YFSETQ.

On this clone itself: Other DNA sequences of this sample code for an identical CDR3. The CDR3: CASSGTSGYEQYF. The CDR3 DNA sequence: TGTGCCAGCAGTGGGACTAGCGGTTACGAGCAGTACTTC. The V call is TRBV6-5, the J call TRBJ2-7; 11 bases agree with TRBD2. J gave up 4 bases and V 5 bases, and 1 base lay outside the gene matches. Germline V lookup: CDR1 MNHEY, CDR2 SVGAGI. CDR3 length equals 13 residues.

J is TRBJ1-5 and V is TRBV18; 7 nucleotides line up with TRBD1. V shed 5 bases and J 4 bases; nucleotides not matched to a gene: 17. Germline CDR1 reads KGHSH; CDR2 reads LQKENI. The CDR3 spans 18 residues. Written as DNA, the CDR3 is TGTGCCAGCTCATCCCGGGACAGTCCTATTATAGCAAATCAGCCCCAGCATTTT. The encoded protein is CASSSRDSPIIANQPQHF.

In regard to this clone: Other nucleotide sequences in the sample specify the same CDR3. This rearrangement joins TRBV25-1 to TRBJ1-1; possibly TRBD1 for D (6 bases). The CDR3 runs 15 residues. Trimming took off 0 bases at V and 0 bases at J, with 8 bases between the two ends. Per the germline V gene, CDR1 is MGHDK and CDR2 is SYGVNS. DNA for the CDR3: TGTGCCAGCAGTGAATATGGGGGCCTGAACACTGAAGCTTTCTTT. Protein: CASSEYGGLNTEAFF.

This chain uses TRBV4-3 with TRBJ2-4, with TRBD1 identical over 8 bases. Germline assignment: CDR1 LGHNA and CDR2 YSLEER. V lost 1 base and J lost 4; bases outside the gene matches: 3. The CDR3 is made up of 15 amino acids. CDR3 amino acids: CASSQGTGPKNIQYF. The CDR3 DNA reads as TGCGCCAGCAGCCAAGGGACAGGGCCTAAAAACATTCAGTACTTC.

The V and J genes are TRBV27 and TRBJ2-3, with D possibly matching TRBD2 (6 bases). CDR1 and CDR2 from the germline V gene are MNHEY and SMNVEV (reference sequence). The CDR3 loop spans 16 amino acids. With 6 bases removed from V and 5 bases from J, the gap between germline ends came to 21 bases. CDR3 DNA sequence: TGTGCCAGCAGCCTCGTAGGCTTTTCAGCGGGAGATACGCAGTATTTT. Translating gives CASSLVGFSAGDTQYF.

The chain recombines TRBV7-6 with TRBJ2-1; 7 nucleotides align to TRBD2. CDR1 SGHVS and CDR2 FNYEAQ come from the germline V gene. There are 16 residues in the CDR3. Losses at the gene ends were 3 bases for V and 6 bases for J; bases not matched to a gene: 11. The CDR3 sequence: CASSFSGGGPFNEQFF. As DNA, the CDR3 is TGTGCCAGCAGCTTCTCTGGGGGAGGGCCGTTCAATGAGCAGTTCTTC.

V and J are TRBV6-6 and TRBJ1-1; no reliable D call. The germline V and J ends were trimmed by 4 bases and 5 bases, with 14 bases remaining between them. Germline V gene lookup returns CDR1 MNHNY and CDR2 SVGAGI (reference sequence). The length of the CDR3 is 14 residues. The CDR3 region has the DNA TGTGCCAGCAGTTCCTCCGGTGGACTGACTGAAGCTTTCTTT. It is translated as CASSSSGGLTEAFF.

Here the CDR3 reads CASRGLAGDEQYF. In DNA, the CDR3 is TGTGCCAGCAGAGGACTAGCGGGAGACGAGCAGTACTTC. This chain links TRBV6-5 with TRBJ2-7; TRBD2 matches 13 bases. V was clipped by 6 bases and J by 5 bases; unmatched bases: 1. The CDR3 is 13 residues long. The V gene's germline CDR1 is MNHEY and CDR2 SVGAGI.